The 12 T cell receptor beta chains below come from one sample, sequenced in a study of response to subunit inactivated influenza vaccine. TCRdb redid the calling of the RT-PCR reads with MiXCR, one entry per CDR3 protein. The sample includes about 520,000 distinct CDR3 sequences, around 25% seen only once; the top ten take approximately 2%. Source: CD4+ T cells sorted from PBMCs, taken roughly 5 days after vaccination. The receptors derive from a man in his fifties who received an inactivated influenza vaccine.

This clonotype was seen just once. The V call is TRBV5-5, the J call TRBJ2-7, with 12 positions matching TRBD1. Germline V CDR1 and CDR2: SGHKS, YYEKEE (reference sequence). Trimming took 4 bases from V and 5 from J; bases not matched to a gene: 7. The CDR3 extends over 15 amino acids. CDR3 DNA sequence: TGTGCCAGCAGCGACCGGGACAGGGGGCTTCACGAGCAGTACTTC. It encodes CASSDRDRGLHEQYF.

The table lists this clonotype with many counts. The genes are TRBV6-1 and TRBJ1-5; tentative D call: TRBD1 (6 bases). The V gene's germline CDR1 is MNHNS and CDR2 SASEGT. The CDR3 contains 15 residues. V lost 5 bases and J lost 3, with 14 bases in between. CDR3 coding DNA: TGTGCCAGCAGTCCGGAACAGGGACCCAATCAGCCCCAGCATTTT. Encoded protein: CASSPEQGPNQPQHF.

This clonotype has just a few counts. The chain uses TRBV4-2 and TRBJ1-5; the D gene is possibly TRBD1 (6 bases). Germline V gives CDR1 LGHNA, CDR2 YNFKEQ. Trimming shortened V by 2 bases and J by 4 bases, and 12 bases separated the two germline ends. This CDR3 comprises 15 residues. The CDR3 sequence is CASSQLGQGNQPQHF. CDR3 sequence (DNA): TGTGCCAGCAGCCAACTTGGGCAGGGGAATCAGCCCCAGCATTTT.

The CDR3 coding sequence is TGCGCCAGCAGCTTGGTGGGTAGCGTCTACAATGAGCAGTTCTTC. This encodes CASSLVGSVYNEQFF. The chain has TRBV5-1 and TRBJ2-1; maybe TRBD2 (5 bases). The germline gives CDR1 SGHRS, CDR2 YFSETQ. The V and J ends lost 0 bases and 3 bases respectively, with 10 bases between them. CDR3 length: 15 amino acids. The variable domain in full, completed from reference TRBV5-1 and TRBJ2-1, reads KAGVTQTPRYLIKTRGQQVTLSCSPISGHRSVSWYQQTPGQGLQFLFEYFSETQRNKGNFPGRFSGRQFSNSRSEMNVSTLELGDSALYLCASSLVGSVYNEQFFGPGTRLTVL.

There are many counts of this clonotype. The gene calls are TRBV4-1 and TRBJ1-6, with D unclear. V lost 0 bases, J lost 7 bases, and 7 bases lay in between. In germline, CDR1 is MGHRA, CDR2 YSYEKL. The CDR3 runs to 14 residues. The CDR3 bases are TGCGCCAGCAGCCAAGAGTGGGGAAATTCACCCCTCCACTTT. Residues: CASSQEWGNSPLHF.

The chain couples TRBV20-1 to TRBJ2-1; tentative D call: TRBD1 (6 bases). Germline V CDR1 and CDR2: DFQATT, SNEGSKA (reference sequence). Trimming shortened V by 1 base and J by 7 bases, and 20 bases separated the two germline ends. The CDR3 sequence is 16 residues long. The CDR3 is CSARALEGVNSNEQFF. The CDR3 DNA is TGCAGTGCTAGAGCGTTAGAGGGGGTCAATTCAAATGAGCAGTTCTTC.

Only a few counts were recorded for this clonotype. CDR3 loop: CASSQDLGTRSYEQYF. In DNA form, the CDR3 reads TGCGCCAGCAGCCAAGACCTGGGGACTAGATCCTACGAGCAGTACTTC. This chain connects TRBV4-3 to TRBJ2-7; the match to TRBD2 covers 8 bases. Germline CDR1 LGHNA, CDR2 YSLEER. V trimming: 0 bases; J trimming: 1 base; junction bases outside the gene matches: 5. The CDR3 covers 16 residues.

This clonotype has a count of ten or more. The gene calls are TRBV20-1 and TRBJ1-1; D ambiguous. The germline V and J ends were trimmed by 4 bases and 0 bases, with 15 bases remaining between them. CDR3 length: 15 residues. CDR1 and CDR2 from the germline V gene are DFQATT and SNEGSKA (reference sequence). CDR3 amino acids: CSATQKGRMNTEAFF. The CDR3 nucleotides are TGCAGTGCTACACAGAAAGGACGGATGAACACTGAAGCTTTCTTT.

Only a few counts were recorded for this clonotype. The CDR3: CATWTGGFSYYYEQYF. CDR3 DNA sequence: TGTGCCACATGGACAGGGGGCTTCTCCTACTACTACGAGCAGTACTTC. This sequence joins TRBV6-2 or TRBV6-3 and TRBJ2-7, with TRBD1 matching over 11 bases. The J segment lost 3 bases and the V segment lost 10 bases, leaving 14 bases of the junction unmatched. Germline CDR1 and CDR2: MNHEY and SVGEGT. The CDR3 runs to 16 residues.

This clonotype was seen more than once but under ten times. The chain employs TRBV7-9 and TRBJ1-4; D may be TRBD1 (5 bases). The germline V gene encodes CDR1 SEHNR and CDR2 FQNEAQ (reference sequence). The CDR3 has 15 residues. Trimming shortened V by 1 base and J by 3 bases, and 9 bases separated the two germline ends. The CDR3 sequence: CASSLGAGPNEKLFF. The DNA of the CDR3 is TGTGCCAGCAGCTTAGGGGCAGGGCCTAATGAAAAACTGTTTTTT.

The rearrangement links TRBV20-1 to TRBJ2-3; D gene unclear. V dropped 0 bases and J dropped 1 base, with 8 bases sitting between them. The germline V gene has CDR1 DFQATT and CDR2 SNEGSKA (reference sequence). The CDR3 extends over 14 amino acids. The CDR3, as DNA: TGCAGTGCTAGAGATTTTTTCCGCACAGATACGCAGTATTTT. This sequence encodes CSARDFFRTDTQYF.

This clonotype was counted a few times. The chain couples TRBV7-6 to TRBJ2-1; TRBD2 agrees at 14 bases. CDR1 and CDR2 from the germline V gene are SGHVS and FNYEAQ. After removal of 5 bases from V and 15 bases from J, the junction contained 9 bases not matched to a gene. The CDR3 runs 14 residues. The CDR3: CASSPRLAGGPLFF. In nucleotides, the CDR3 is TGTGCCAGCAGCCCCCGACTAGCGGGAGGGCCTCTGTTCTTC.